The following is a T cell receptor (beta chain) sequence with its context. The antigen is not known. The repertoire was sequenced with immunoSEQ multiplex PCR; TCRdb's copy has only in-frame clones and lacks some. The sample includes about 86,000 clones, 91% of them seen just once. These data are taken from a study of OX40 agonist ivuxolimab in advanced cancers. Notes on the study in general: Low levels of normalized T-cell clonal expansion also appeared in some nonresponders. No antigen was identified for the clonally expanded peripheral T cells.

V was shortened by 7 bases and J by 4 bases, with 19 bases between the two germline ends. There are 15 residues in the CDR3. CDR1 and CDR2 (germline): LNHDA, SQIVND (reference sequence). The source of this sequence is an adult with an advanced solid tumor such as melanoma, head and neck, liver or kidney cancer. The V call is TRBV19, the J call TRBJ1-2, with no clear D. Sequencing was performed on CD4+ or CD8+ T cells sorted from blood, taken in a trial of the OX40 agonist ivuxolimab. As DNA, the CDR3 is TGTGCCAGTACGGAGGGCTCACCCTTTATCTATGGCTACACCTTC. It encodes CASTEGSPFIYGYTF.